This TCR beta chain was recovered during a study of Tregs in tolerant kidney transplant recipients. The repertoire was sequenced with immunoSEQ multiplex PCR; TCRdb's copy has only in-frame clones and lacks some. The sample lists roughly 54,000 clones; approximately 90% were seen once. Recipients received nonmyeloablative bone marrow transplants from related graft donors, with transient mixed chimerism. Unstimulated regulatory T cells (CD4+CD25+CD127-), CD4+CD25- non-regulatory cells, CD4 and CD8 cells were FACS-sorted from thawed PBMCs. Broader study findings: Some patients' samples used different primers over time, so nucleotide sequences weren't comparable. In tolerant patients, donor-specific Tregs outgrew total Tregs, suggesting antigen-driven expansion. Expanding Tregs on activated donor B cells appeared to best identify donor-specific TCRbeta clones.

Germline CDR1 MNHEY, CDR2 SMNVEV (reference sequence). The CDR3 runs to 16 residues. The V and J ends lost 4 bases and 5 bases, in that order; junction bases with no gene match: 7. Regarding this clone: Its cognate antigen is unknown.

The TCR originated in a human patient who received a combined kidney and bone marrow transplant. Some T cells may trace back to the graft donor. This material consisted of CD8+ T cells from blood (PBMCs), taken 12 months after the transplant. The rearrangement links TRBV27 to TRBJ2-5; 13 bases fit TRBD2. CDR3 in DNA: TGTGCCAGCAGTTCCCAACTAGCGGGGGGGCTGGAGACCCAGTACTTC. Translated: CASSSQLAGGLETQYF.